Below, 32 T cell receptor beta chains from the same sample are listed, as sequenced in a study of blood T cell repertoires in COVID-19. Clones were read by immunoSEQ multiplex PCR, and TCRdb kept only the in-frame ones, dropping some. The table records tens of thousands of clones, approximately 85% of them present only once. Source material: peripheral blood. These receptors all come from a woman at least 80 years old with acute or convalescent COVID-19.

The chain recombines TRBV29-1 with TRBJ2-3, with TRBD1 identical over 7 bases. Germline CDR1 and CDR2: SQVTM and ANQGSEA. The CDR3 consists of 14 residues. V was clipped by 7 bases and J by 1 base; unmatched bases: 8. The CDR3 protein is CSANRGGGTDTQYF. DNA of the CDR3: TGCAGCGCAAACAGGGGTGGGGGCACAGATACGCAGTATTTT.

The V and J genes are TRBV5-1 and TRBJ2-1; D might be TRBD2 (6 bases). The CDR3 runs to 14 residues. The ends were cut back, 4 bases at V and 2 bases at J, with 10 bases in the middle. Germline-derived CDR1 and CDR2 are SGHRS and YFSETQ. CDR3 sequence reads: CASSPGLTYNEQFF. The DNA of the CDR3 is TGCGCCAGCAGCCCTGGACTAACCTACAATGAGCAGTTCTTC.

The V and J genes are TRBV5-1 and TRBJ1-4, with D unresolved. V was shortened by 1 base and J by 8 bases, with 12 bases between the two germline ends. This CDR3 region has 14 residues. Germline V CDR1 and CDR2: SGHRS, YFSETQ. The CDR3 sequence: CASSLLRFNEKLFF. DNA for the CDR3: TGCGCCAGCAGCTTGTTACGGTTTAACGAAAAACTGTTTTTT. The whole variable domain, filled in from reference TRBV5-1 and TRBJ1-4, reads KAGVTQTPRYLIKTRGQQVTLSCSPISGHRSVSWYQQTPGQGLQFLFEYFSETQRNKGNFPGRFSGRQFSNSRSEMNVSTLELGDSALYLCASSLLRFNEKLFFGSGTQLSVL.

The chain combines TRBV5-1 with TRBJ1-1, with 12 bases that match TRBD1. Germline values: CDR1 SGHRS, CDR2 YFSETQ. Unmatched junction bases numbered 6, after V lost 2 bases and J lost 1 base. CDR3 length equals 17 residues. Here the CDR3 DNA reads TGCGCCAGCAGCTTTGGCGGGGACAGGGGGCCGAACACTGAAGCTTTCTTT. This gives the protein CASSFGGDRGPNTEAFF.

This clone was observed a few times. The rearrangement joins TRBV27 to TRBJ2-3; 7 nucleotides agree with TRBD1. From germline, CDR1 is MNHEY and CDR2 SMNVEV (reference sequence). This CDR3 region has 15 residues. With 5 bases clipped from V and 3 bases from J, the junction kept 8 bases outside the gene matches. This chain's CDR3 is CASSARQGLTDTQYF. CDR3 in DNA: TGTGCCAGCAGTGCCCGACAGGGTCTGACAGATACGCAGTATTTT.

V gene TRBV5-1 combines with J gene TRBJ2-1, with TRBD2 matching 7 bases. Germline loops: CDR1 SGHRS, CDR2 YFSETQ. With V trimmed by 4 bases and J by 6 bases, 10 bases remained unmatched. The CDR3 contains 15 residues. This CDR3 is CASSALAVPGNEQFF. CDR3 nucleotide sequence: TGCGCCAGCAGCGCGCTAGCGGTCCCGGGCAATGAGCAGTTCTTC.

The chain recombines TRBV6-2 or TRBV6-3 with TRBJ2-1, with TRBD2 matching 7 bases. Germline loops: CDR1 MNHEY, CDR2 SVGEGT. V dropped 4 bases and J dropped 5; count of bases not matched to a gene: 2. The CDR3 consists of 13 residues. CDR3 nucleotides: TGTGCCAGCAGTTTACTAGCGAACAATGAGCAGTTCTTC. Translation: CASSLLANNEQFF.

This clone has only a few counts. V usage is TRBV2 and J usage is TRBJ1-6, with D possibly matching TRBD1 (5 bases). CDR1 is SNHLY, CDR2 FYNNEI, per germline. V was pared by 7 bases and J by 6 bases, with 16 bases between. The CDR3 consists of 15 residues. The CDR3 DNA reads as TGTGCCAGCATCACCGACAGATTTTCTAATTCACCCCTCCACTTT. It codes for CASITDRFSNSPLHF.

The V call is TRBV7-9, the J call TRBJ2-1; the D is unclear. CDR3 size: 11 residues. CDR1 and CDR2 (germline): SEHNR, FQNEAQ (reference sequence). Trimming left V 8 bases short and J 8 bases short, with 10 bases between. The CDR3 spells CASSGFYEQFF. CDR3 bases: TGTGCCAGCTCGGGTTTTTATGAGCAGTTCTTC.

The chain has TRBV11-2 and TRBJ2-3; D possibly corresponds to TRBD2 (5 bases). Trimming shortened V by 5 bases and J by 0 bases, and 15 bases separated the two germline ends. CDR3 size: 16 residues. Germline V gene lookup returns CDR1 SGHAT and CDR2 FQNNGV. The CDR3 is CASSLVPSSSTDTQYF. CDR3 nucleotide sequence: TGTGCCAGCAGCCTAGTTCCTAGCAGTAGCACAGATACGCAGTATTTT.

The rearrangement uses TRBV27 and TRBJ1-3; D gene ambiguous. The CDR3 has 15 amino acids. Germline V gives CDR1 MNHEY, CDR2 SMNVEV (reference sequence). Trimming removed 2 bases at V and 0 bases at J, with 8 bases between. The CDR3 bases are TGTGCCAGCAGTTTAGGGCCTCCCTCTGGAAACACCATATATTTT. It is translated as CASSLGPPSGNTIYF.

This chain links TRBV30 with TRBJ1-1, with D perhaps TRBD1 (5 bases). Trimming took 4 bases from V and 0 from J, leaving 6 bases between them. In germline, CDR1 is GTSNPN, CDR2 SVGIG (reference sequence). The CDR3 has 12 residues. The CDR3 DNA is TGTGCCTGGATAGGGGTGAACACTGAAGCTTTCTTT. Amino acids: CAWIGVNTEAFF.

The chain links TRBV19 to TRBJ1-5, with 12 bases aligning to TRBD1. This CDR3 spans 20 amino acids. Germline-derived CDR1 and CDR2 are LNHDA and SQIVND (reference sequence). The J segment lost 0 bases and the V segment lost 4 bases, leaving 13 bases of the junction unmatched. This CDR3 reads CASSTGQGAIAFYSNQPQHF. In DNA form, the CDR3 reads TGTGCCAGTAGTACGGGACAGGGGGCCATCGCCTTCTATAGCAATCAGCCCCAGCATTTT. Filled out from reference TRBV19 and TRBJ1-5, the complete variable domain reads DGGITQSPKYLFRKEGQNVTLSCEQNLNHDAMYWYRQDPGQGLRLIYYSQIVNDFQKGDIAEGYSVSREKKESFPLTVTSAQKNPTAFYLCASSTGQGAIAFYSNQPQHFGDGTRLSIL.

This clone was found a few times. The J gene is TRBJ2-1, the V gene TRBV27, with TRBD2 matching 12 bases. There are 14 residues in the CDR3. J lost 5 bases, V lost 10 bases, and 6 bases had no gene match. Per germline, CDR1 MNHEY and CDR2 SMNVEV (reference sequence). Here the CDR3 DNA reads TGTGCCACCAGACTAGCGGGGGCCAACAATGAGCAGTTCTTC. This encodes CATRLAGANNEQFF.

The chain has TRBV30 and TRBJ2-3, with D possibly matching TRBD1 (6 bases). Looked up from germline, CDR1 is GTSNPN and CDR2 is SVGIG (reference sequence). Trimming shortened V by 3 bases and J by 6 bases, and 13 bases separated the two germline ends. The CDR3 is made up of 13 amino acids. DNA for the CDR3: TGTGCCTGGAGGAATACAGGGCCGGATACGCAGTATTTT. The encoded protein is CAWRNTGPDTQYF.

The chain carries TRBV13 and TRBJ2-3, with a weak D call TRBD2 (6 bases). CDR3 length: 16 residues. Trimming shortened V by 0 bases and J by 1 base, and 11 bases separated the two germline ends. CDR1 PRHDT and CDR2 FYEKMQ come from the germline V gene (reference sequence). The CDR3 region is CASSLGLARRTDTQYF. The CDR3 DNA reads as TGTGCCAGCAGCTTAGGGCTAGCGCGACGCACAGATACGCAGTATTTT.

Turning to this clone: The DNA is omitted, as the CDR3 cannot be located on it reliably, and the CDR3 follows TCRdb's listing. The chain joins TRBV2 to TRBJ2-1; the table assigns TRBD1, which was not confirmed against the DNA. From germline, CDR1 is SNHLY and CDR2 FYNNEI. Both ends counted, the CDR3 spans 11 residues. CDR3 loop: CASSVGVGAFF.

The chain recombines TRBV15 with TRBJ2-5, with TRBD2 matching over 8 bases. Unmatched junction bases numbered 6, after V lost 3 bases and J lost 0 bases. The CDR3 is 16 amino acids. Germline CDR1 LNHNV, CDR2 YYDKDF (reference sequence). The CDR3 protein is CATSSWGREDQETQYF. The CDR3 DNA reads as TGTGCCACCAGCAGCTGGGGGCGGGAGGACCAAGAGACCCAGTACTTC.

The chain joins TRBV27 to TRBJ1-2, with D possibly TRBD1 on 5 matching bases. Germline CDR1 is MNHEY and CDR2 is SMNVEV (reference sequence). The V end lost 6 bases, the J end lost 4 bases, and 15 bases lay between the germline ends. The CDR3 sequence is 14 residues long. The CDR3 nucleotides are TGTGCCAGCAGCCCATACGAGACAGCCTATGGCTACACCTTC. Translating it yields CASSPYETAYGYTF.

The chain is built from TRBV27 and TRBJ2-5; 7 bases fit TRBD2. This CDR3 is 15 amino acids long. Unmatched junction bases numbered 4, after V lost 0 bases and J lost 3 bases. Germline assignment: CDR1 MNHEY and CDR2 SMNVEV (reference sequence). This CDR3 reads CASSLSGTKEETQYF. The CDR3 coding sequence is TGTGCCAGCAGTTTATCAGGGACTAAAGAAGAGACCCAGTACTTC.

The chain links TRBV11-3 to TRBJ1-1, with TRBD1 identical over 8 bases. The CDR3 covers 17 residues. The V and J ends lost 1 base and 0 bases, in that order; junction bases with no gene match: 7. Germline V gives CDR1 SGHNT, CDR2 YENEEA. Here the CDR3 DNA reads TGTGCCAGCAGCTTAGGACAGGGGAGGGGAATGAACACTGAAGCTTTCTTT. Encoded protein: CASSLGQGRGMNTEAFF.

DNA of the CDR3: TGTGCCAGCAGCTTAGGGCAGGGACAGGGGTTCCTGGCAGATACGCAGTATTTT. Its protein product is CASSLGQGQGFLADTQYF. The chain couples TRBV11-2 to TRBJ2-3; 10 bases align to TRBD1. The V and J ends lost 1 base and 4 bases, in that order; junction bases with no gene match: 11. The germline V gene encodes CDR1 SGHAT and CDR2 FQNNGV. CDR3 length: 18 residues.

The table lists this clone with a count of one. CDR3 in DNA: TGCAGTGCTAGTCCTAGCGTTCAAGAGACCCAGTACTTC. Its translation is CSASPSVQETQYF. The chain uses TRBV20-1 and TRBJ2-5, with a possible D match to TRBD2 (6 bases). Germline V lookup: CDR1 DFQATT, CDR2 SNEGSKA (reference sequence). The length of the CDR3 is 13 residues. Trimming cost V 3 bases and J 2 bases, with 10 bases left between them.

This clone appeared a single time. The genes are TRBV7-9 and TRBJ2-3; 10 nucleotides align to TRBD2. The CDR3 sequence is 18 residues long. After removal of 5 bases from V and 6 bases from J, the junction contained 17 bases not matched to a gene. The germline gives CDR1 SEHNR, CDR2 FQNEAQ (reference sequence). The CDR3 DNA reads as TGTGCCAGCAGCCCCCTCGTTGCAGCGGGAGGGCCCGGGGATACGCAGTATTTT. Translated, it gives CASSPLVAAGGPGDTQYF.

CDR3 in amino acids: CASSQEGGHLYGYTF. The CDR3 nucleotides are TGTGCCAGCAGCCAAGAAGGGGGACACCTCTATGGCTACACCTTC. V is TRBV3-1 (or the pseudogene TRBV3-2) and J is TRBJ1-2; a possible D gene is TRBD1 (6 bases). Germline assignment: CDR1 LGHDT and CDR2 YNNKEL (reference sequence). Trimming stripped 0 bases from V and 4 bases from J, with 12 bases between. The CDR3 is made up of 15 amino acids.

In DNA form, the CDR3 reads TGTGCCAGCGGACAGGGGACAATTGGAAACACCATATATTTT. Translated, it gives CASGQGTIGNTIYF. The V and J genes are TRBV19 and TRBJ1-3; TRBD1 agrees at 9 bases. The CDR3 length is 14 residues. J gave up 3 bases and V 9 bases, and 6 bases lay outside the gene matches. Germline V CDR1 and CDR2: LNHDA, SQIVND (reference sequence). Supplemented by reference TRBV19 and TRBJ1-3, the full variable domain reads DGGITQSPKYLFRKEGQNVTLSCEQNLNHDAMYWYRQDPGQGLRLIYYSQIVNDFQKGDIAEGYSVSREKKESFPLTVTSAQKNPTAFYLCASGQGTIGNTIYFGEGSWLTVV.

The chain combines TRBV14 with TRBJ2-5, with 7 bases aligning to TRBD1. The CDR3 covers 14 residues. Germline CDR1 and CDR2: SGHDN and FVKESK. V shed 4 bases, J shed 1 base, and the junction held 3 bases outside the gene matches. The CDR3 DNA is TGTGCCAGCAGCCGAGACAGGGTCCAAGAGACCCAGTACTTC. This encodes CASSRDRVQETQYF.

The chain uses TRBV6-1 and TRBJ1-1; the D gene is possibly TRBD1 (5 bases). The CDR3 is 14 amino acids. Trimming removed 3 bases at V and 0 bases at J, with 8 bases between. Germline V CDR1 and CDR2: MNHNS, SASEGT. The CDR3 loop reads CASSDGAVNTEAFF. For the CDR3, the DNA is TGTGCCAGCAGTGATGGGGCAGTGAACACTGAAGCTTTCTTT.

The gene calls are TRBV19 and TRBJ1-1; D possibly corresponds to TRBD1 (6 bases). This CDR3 region has 16 residues. V gave up 8 bases and J gave up 1 base, with 20 bases separating them. CDR1 is LNHDA and CDR2 is SQIVND in the germline V gene (reference sequence). The CDR3 nucleotides read TGTGCCAGTGGGAGACAGGCCAGGTCGGGGAACACTGAAGCTTTCTTT. Translated, it gives CASGRQARSGNTEAFF.

The rearrangement links TRBV4-1 to TRBJ1-2, with a tentative D call TRBD1 (6 bases). This CDR3 spans 15 amino acids. CDR1 and CDR2 from the germline V gene are MGHRA and YSYEKL. Between the trimmed V and J ends, which lost 4 bases and 0 bases, there was a span of 12 bases. The CDR3 reads CASSPQTGANYGYTF. The CDR3 nucleotides are TGCGCCAGCAGCCCACAGACAGGAGCTAACTATGGCTACACCTTC.

The rearrangement links TRBV11-3 to TRBJ2-7; 8 nucleotides agree with TRBD1. The CDR3 contains 15 residues. Germline V lookup: CDR1 SGHNT, CDR2 YENEEA. V shed 1 base, J shed 0 bases, and the junction held 2 bases outside the gene matches. The CDR3 DNA follows: TGTGCCAGCAGCTTAGGTGGACAGGGCTCCTACGAGCAGTACTTC. It is translated as CASSLGGQGSYEQYF.

CDR3 bases: TGCGCCAGCAGTGAGGGACTAGCTAGCGGGGAGCTGTTTTTT. This translates into CASSEGLASGELFF. The V and J genes are TRBV10-1 and TRBJ2-2; 8 nucleotides agree with TRBD2. Germline trimming cut 2 bases from V and 7 bases from J; bases unmatched to any gene: 3. The CDR3 has 14 amino acids. Germline lookup yields CDR1 WNHNN and CDR2 SYGVQD (reference sequence).